This TCR beta chain is drawn from a study of shared clonotypes between healthy human individuals. Sorted-subset replicate PCRs used 200 to 250 ng DNA, approximately 33,000 T cell genomes. Some clones are missing from TCRdb's copy, which holds only in-frame ones; the method was immunoSEQ multiplex PCR. This sample has some 1,600,000 clones; 95% to 99% occur once, and the top ten carry about 0.45%. This CDR3 has 17 amino acids. V trimming: 4 bases; J trimming: 8 bases; junction bases outside the gene matches: 17. The germline V gene has CDR1 KGHSH and CDR2 LQKENI. General study findings and limits: Relative to memory subsets, naive subsets generally showed larger estimated richness.

About this clone itself: The antigen remains undetermined.

V gene TRBV18 combines with J gene TRBJ2-1; 7 nucleotides line up with TRBD2. The sequence came from a man aged 25 to 40 in good health. What was sequenced was naive CD4+ T cells sorted from blood. Subset in this sample: CD45RA+ positively selected. CDR3 protein: CASSRPREGSGLDEQFF. The CDR3 nucleotides read TGTGCCAGCTCACGACCGAGGGAGGGATCTGGACTCGATGAGCAGTTCTTC.